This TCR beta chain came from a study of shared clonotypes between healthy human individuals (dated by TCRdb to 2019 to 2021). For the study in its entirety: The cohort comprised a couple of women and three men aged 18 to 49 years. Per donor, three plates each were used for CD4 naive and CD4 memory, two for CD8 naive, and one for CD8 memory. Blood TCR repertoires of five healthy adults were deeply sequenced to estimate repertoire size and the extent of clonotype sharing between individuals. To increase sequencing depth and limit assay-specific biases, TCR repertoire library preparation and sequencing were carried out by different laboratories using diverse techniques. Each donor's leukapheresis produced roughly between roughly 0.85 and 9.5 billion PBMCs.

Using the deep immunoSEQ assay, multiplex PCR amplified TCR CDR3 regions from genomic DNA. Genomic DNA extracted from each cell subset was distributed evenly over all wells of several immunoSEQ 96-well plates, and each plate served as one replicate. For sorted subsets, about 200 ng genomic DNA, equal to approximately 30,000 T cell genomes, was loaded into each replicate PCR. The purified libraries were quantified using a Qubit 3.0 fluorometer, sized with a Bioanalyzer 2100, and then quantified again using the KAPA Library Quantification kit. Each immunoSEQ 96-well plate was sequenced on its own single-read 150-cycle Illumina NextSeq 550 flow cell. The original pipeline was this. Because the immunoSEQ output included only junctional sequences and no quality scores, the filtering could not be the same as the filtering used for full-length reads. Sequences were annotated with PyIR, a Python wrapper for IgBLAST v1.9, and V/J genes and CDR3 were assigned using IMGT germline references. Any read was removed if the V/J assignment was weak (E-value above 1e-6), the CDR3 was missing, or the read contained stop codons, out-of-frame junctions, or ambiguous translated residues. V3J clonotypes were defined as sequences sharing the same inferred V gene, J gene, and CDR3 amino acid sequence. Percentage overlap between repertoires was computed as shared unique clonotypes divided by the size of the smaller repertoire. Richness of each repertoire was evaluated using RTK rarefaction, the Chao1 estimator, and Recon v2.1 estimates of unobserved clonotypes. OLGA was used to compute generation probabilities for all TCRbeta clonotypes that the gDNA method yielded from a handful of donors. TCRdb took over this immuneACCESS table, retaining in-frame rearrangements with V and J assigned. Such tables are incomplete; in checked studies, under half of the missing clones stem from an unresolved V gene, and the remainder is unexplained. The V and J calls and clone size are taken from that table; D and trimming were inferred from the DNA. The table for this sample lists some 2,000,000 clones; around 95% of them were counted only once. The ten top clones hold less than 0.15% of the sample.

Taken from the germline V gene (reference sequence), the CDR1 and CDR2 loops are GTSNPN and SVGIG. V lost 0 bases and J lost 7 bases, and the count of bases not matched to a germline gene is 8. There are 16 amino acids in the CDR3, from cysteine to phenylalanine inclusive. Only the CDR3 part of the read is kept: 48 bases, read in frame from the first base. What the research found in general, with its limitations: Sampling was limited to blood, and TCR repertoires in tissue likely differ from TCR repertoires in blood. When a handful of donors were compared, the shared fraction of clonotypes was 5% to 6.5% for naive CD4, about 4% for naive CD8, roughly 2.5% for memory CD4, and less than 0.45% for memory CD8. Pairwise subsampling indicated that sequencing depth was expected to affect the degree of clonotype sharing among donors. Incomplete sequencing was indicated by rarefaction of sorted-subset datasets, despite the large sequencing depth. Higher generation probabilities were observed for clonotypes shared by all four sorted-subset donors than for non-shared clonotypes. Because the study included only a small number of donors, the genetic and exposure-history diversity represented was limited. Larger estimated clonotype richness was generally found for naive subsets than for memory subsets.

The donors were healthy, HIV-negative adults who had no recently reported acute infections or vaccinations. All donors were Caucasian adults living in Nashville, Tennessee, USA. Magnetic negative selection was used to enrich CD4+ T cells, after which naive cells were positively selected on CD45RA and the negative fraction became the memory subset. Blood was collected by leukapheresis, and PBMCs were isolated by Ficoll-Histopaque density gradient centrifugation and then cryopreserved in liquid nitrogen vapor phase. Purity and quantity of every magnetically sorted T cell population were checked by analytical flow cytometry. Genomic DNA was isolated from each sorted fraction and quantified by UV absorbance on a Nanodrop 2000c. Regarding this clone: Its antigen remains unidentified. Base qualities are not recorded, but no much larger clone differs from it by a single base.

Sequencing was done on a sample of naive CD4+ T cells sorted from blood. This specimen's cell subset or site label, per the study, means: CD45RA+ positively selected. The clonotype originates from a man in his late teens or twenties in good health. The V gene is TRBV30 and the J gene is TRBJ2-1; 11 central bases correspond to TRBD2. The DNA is TGTGCCTGGAGTGTACAGCCGACTAGCGGGAAAAATGAGCAGTTCTTC. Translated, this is CAWSVQPTSGKNEQFF.